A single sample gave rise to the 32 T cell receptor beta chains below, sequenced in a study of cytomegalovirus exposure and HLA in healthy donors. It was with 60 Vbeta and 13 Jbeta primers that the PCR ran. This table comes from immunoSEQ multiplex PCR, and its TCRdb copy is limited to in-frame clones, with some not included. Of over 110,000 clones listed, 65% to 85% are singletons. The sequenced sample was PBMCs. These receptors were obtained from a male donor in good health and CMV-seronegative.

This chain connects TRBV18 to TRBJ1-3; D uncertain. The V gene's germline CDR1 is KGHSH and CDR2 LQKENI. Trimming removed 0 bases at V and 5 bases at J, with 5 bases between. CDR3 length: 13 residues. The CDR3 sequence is CASSPPLRNTIYF. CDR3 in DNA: TGTGCCAGCTCACCACCGCTAAGAAACACCATATATTTT.

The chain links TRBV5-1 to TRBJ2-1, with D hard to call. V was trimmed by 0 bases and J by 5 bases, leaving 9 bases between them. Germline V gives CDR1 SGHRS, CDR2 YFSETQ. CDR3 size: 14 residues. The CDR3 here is CASSLARGDNEQFF. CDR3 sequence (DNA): TGCGCCAGCAGCTTGGCTAGAGGCGACAATGAGCAGTTCTTC.

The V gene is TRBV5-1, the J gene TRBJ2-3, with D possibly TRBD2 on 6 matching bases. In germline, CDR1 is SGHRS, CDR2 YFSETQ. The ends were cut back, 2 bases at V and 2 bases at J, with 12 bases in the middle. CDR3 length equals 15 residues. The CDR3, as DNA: TGCGCCAGCAGCTTAAGTAGCGGTTTCACAGATACGCAGTATTTT. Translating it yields CASSLSSGFTDTQYF. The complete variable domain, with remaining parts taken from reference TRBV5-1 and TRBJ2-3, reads KAGVTQTPRYLIKTRGQQVTLSCSPISGHRSVSWYQQTPGQGLQFLFEYFSETQRNKGNFPGRFSGRQFSNSRSEMNVSTLELGDSALYLCASSLSSGFTDTQYFGPGTRLTVL.

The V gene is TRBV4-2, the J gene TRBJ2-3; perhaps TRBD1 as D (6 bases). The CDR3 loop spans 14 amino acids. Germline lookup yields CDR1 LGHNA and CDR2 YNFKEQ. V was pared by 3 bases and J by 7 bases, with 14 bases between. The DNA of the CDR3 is TGTGCCAGCAGCCAGGAGCAAAGGGGGTATACGCAGTATTTT. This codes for CASSQEQRGYTQYF.

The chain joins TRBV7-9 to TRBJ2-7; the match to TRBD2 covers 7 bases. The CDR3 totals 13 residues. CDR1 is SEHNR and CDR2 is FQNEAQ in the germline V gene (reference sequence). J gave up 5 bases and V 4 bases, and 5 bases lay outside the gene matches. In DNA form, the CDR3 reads TGTGCCAGCAGCTCGGGGGAGGGCGACGAGCAGTACTTC. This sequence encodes CASSSGEGDEQYF.

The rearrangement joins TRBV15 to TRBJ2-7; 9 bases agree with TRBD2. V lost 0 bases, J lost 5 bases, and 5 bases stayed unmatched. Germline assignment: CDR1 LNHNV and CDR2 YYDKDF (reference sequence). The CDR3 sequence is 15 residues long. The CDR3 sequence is CATSRDRPSGDEQYF. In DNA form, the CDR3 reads TGTGCCACCAGCAGAGATCGGCCTAGCGGGGACGAGCAGTACTTC.

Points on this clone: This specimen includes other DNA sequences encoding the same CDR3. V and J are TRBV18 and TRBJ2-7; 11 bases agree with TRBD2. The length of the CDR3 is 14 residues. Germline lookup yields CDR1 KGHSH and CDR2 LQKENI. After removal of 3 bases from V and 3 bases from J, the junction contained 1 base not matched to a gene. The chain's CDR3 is CASSPGTSGYEQYF. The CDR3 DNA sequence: TGTGCCAGCTCACCCGGGACTAGCGGCTACGAGCAGTACTTC.

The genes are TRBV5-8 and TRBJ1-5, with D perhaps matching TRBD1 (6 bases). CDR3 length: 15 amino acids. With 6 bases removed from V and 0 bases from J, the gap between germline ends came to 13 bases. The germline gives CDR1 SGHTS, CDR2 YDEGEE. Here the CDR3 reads CASNPQGHSNQPQHF. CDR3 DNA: TGTGCCAGCAACCCCCAGGGGCATAGCAATCAGCCCCAGCATTTT.

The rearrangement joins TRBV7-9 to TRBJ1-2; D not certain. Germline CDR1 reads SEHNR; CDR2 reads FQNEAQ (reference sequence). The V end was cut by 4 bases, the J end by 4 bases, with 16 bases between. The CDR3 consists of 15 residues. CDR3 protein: CASSYPVATGYGYTF. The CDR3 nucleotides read TGTGCCAGCAGCTACCCGGTCGCAACCGGCTATGGCTACACCTTC.

The CDR3 DNA sequence: TGTGCCAGCAGTCCCTTGAGATGGGGCTACACCTTC. This sequence encodes CASSPLRWGYTF. J is TRBJ1-2 and V is TRBV25-1; D is unclear. Germline V gene lookup returns CDR1 MGHDK and CDR2 SYGVNS. V was trimmed by 5 bases and J by 8 bases, leaving 12 bases between them. This CDR3 is built from 12 residues.

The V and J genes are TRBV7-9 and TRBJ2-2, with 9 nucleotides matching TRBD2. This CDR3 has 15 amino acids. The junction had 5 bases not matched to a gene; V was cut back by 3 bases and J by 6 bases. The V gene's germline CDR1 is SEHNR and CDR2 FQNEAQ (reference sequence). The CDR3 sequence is CASSFASGESGELFF. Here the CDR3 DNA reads TGTGCCAGCAGCTTTGCTAGCGGGGAATCCGGGGAGCTGTTTTTT. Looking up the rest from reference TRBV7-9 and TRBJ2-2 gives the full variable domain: DTGVSQNPRHKITKRGQNVTFRCDPISEHNRLYWYRQTLGQGPEFLTYFQNEAQLEKSRLLSDRFSAERPKGSFSTLEIQRTEQGDSAMYLCASSFASGESGELFFGEGSRLTVL.

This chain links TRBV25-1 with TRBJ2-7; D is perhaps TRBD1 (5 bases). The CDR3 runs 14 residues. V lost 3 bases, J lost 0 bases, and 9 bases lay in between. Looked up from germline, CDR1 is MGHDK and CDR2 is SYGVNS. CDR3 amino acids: CASSDGQGSYEQYF. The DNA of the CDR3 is TGTGCCAGCAGTGATGGGCAGGGCTCCTACGAGCAGTACTTC.

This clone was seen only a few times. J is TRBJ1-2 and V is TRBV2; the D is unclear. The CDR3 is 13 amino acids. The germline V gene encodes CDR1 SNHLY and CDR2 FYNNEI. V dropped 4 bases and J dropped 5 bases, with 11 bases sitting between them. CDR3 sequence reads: CASSGGPRYGYTF. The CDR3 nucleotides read TGTGCCAGCAGTGGAGGCCCGAGGTATGGCTACACCTTC.

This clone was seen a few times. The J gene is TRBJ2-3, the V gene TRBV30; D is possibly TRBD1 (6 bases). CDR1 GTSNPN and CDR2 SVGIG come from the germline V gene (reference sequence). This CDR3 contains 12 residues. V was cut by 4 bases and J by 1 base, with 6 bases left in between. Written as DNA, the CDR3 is TGTGCCTGGACAGGGGGCACAGATACGCAGTATTTT. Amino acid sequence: CAWTGGTDTQYF.

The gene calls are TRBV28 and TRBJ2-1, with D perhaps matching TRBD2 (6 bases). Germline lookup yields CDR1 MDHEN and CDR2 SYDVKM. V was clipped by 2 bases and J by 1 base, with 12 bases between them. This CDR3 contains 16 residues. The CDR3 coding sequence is TGTGCCAGCAGTTTAGTGTTAGCGGATTCCTACAATGAGCAGTTCTTC. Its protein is CASSLVLADSYNEQFF.

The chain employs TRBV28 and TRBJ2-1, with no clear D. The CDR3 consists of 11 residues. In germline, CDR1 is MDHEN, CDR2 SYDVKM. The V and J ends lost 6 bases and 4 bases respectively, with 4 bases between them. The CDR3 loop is CASSQYNEQFF. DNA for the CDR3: TGTGCCAGCAGCCAATACAATGAGCAGTTCTTC. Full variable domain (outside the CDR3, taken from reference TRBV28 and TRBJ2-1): DVKVTQSSRYLVKRTGEKVFLECVQDMDHENMFWYRQDPGLGLRLIYFSYDVKMKEKGDIPEGYSVSREKKERFSLILESASTNQTSMYLCASSQYNEQFFGPGTRLTVL.

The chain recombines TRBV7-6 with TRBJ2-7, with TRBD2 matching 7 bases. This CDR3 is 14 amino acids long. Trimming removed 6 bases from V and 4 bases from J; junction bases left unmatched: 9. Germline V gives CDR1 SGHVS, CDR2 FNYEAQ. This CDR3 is CASSFGGGVYEQYF. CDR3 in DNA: TGTGCCAGCAGTTTCGGTGGGGGGGTTTACGAGCAGTACTTC.

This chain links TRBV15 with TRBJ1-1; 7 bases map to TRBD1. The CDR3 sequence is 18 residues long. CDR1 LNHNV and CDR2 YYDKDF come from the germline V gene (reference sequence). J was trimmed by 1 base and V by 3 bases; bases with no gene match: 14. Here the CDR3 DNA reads TGTGCCACCAGCAGCGTTTGGGGTCTCGGGACAGAGAACACTGAAGCTTTCTTT. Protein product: CATSSVWGLGTENTEAFF.

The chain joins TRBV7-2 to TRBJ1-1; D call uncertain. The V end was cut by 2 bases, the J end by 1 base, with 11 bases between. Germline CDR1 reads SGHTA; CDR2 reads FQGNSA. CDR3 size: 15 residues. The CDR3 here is CASSLTPEGNTEAFF. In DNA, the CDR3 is TGTGCCAGCAGCTTAACCCCGGAGGGGAACACTGAAGCTTTCTTT.

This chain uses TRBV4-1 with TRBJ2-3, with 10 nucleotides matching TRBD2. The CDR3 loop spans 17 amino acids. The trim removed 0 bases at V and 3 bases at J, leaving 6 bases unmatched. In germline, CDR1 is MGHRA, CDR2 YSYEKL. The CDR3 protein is CASSQEGAGGWTDTQYF. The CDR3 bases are TGCGCCAGCAGCCAAGAGGGAGCGGGAGGGTGGACAGATACGCAGTATTTT.

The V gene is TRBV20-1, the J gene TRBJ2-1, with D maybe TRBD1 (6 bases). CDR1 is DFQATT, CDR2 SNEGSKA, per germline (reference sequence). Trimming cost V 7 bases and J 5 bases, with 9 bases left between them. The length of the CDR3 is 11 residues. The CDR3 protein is CSVGANNEQFF. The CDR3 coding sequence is TGCAGTGTGGGGGCCAACAATGAGCAGTTCTTC.

The CDR3: CASSPSGSETGELFF. As DNA, the CDR3 is TGTGCCAGCAGCCCGAGCGGGAGTGAAACCGGGGAGCTGTTTTTT. V is TRBV13 and J is TRBJ2-2, with 8 positions matching TRBD2. There are 15 residues in the CDR3. CDR1 and CDR2 from the germline V gene are PRHDT and FYEKMQ (reference sequence). V trimming: 5 bases; J trimming: 5 bases; junction bases outside the gene matches: 7.

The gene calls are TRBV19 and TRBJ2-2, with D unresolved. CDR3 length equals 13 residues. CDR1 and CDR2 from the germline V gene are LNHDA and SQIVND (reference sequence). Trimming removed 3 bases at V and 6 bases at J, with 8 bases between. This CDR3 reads CASSIAFPGELFF. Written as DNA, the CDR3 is TGTGCCAGTAGTATCGCGTTCCCCGGGGAGCTGTTTTTT.

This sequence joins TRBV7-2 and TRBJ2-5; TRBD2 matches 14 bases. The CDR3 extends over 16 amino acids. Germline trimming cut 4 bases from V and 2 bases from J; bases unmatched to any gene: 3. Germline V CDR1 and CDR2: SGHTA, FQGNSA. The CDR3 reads CASSSGTSGGQETQYF. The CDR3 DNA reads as TGTGCCAGCAGCTCCGGGACTAGCGGGGGACAAGAGACCCAGTACTTC.

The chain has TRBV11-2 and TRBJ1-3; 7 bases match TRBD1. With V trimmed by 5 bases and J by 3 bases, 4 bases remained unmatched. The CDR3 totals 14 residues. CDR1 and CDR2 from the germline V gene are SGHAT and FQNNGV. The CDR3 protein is CASSPGQVGNTIYF. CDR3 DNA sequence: TGTGCCAGCAGCCCTGGACAGGTTGGAAACACCATATATTTT.

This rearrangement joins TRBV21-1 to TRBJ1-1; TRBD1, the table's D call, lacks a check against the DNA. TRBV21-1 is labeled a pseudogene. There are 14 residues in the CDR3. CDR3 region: CASSKALDSPEAFF. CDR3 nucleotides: TGTGCCAGCAGCAAAGCGCTTGACAGCCCCGAAGCTTTCTTT.

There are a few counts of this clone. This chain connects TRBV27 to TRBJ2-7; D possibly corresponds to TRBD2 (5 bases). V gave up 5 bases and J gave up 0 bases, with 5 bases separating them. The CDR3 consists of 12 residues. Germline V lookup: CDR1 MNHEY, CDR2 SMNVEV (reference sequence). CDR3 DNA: TGTGCCAGCAGTGGGAGCTCCTACGAGCAGTACTTC. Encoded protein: CASSGSSYEQYF.

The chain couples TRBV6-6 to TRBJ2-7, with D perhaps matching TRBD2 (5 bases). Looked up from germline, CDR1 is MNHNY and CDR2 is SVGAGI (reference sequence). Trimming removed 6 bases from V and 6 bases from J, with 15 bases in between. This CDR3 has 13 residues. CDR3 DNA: TGTGCCAGCAGCTTTCCGGACTCGCGCGAGCAGTACTTC. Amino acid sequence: CASSFPDSREQYF.

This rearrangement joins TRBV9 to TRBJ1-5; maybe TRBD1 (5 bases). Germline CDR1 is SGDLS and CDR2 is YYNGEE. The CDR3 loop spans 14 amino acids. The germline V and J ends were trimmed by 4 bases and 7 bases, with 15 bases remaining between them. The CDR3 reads CASSRDSSGQPQHF. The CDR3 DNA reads TGTGCCAGCAGCCGTGACAGTTCTGGACAGCCCCAGCATTTT.

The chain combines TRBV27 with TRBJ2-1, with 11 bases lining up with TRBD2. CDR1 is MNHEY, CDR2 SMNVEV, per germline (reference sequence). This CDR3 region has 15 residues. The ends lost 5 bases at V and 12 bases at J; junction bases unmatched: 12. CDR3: CASSPGTSGRVGQFF. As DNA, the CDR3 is TGTGCCAGCAGTCCCGGGACTAGCGGCAGGGTAGGGCAGTTCTTC.

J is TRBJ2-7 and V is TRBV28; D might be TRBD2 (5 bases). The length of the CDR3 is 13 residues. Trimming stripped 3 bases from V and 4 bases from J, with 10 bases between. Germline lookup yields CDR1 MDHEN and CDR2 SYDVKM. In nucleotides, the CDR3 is TGTGCCAGCAGTTTCCGGGGAAGGTACGAGCAGTACTTC. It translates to CASSFRGRYEQYF.

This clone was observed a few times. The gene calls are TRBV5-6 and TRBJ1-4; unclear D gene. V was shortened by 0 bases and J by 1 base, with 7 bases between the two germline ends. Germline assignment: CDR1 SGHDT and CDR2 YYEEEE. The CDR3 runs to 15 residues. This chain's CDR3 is CASSLGLRTNEKLFF. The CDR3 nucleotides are TGTGCCAGCAGCTTGGGTCTCAGAACTAATGAAAAACTGTTTTTT.